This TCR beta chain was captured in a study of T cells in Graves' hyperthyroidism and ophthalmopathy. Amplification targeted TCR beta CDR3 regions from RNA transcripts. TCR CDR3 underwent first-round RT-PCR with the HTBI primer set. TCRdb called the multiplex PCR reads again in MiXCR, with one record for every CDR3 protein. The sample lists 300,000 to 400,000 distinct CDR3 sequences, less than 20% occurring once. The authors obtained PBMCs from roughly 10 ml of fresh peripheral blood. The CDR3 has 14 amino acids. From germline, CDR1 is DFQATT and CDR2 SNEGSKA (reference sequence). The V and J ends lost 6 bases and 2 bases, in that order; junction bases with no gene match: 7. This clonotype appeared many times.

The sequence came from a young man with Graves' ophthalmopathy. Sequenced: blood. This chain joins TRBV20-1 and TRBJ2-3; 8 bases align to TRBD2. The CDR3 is CSAPPGGPTDTQYF. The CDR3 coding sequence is TGCAGTGCCCCGCCGGGGGGGCCCACAGATACGCAGTATTTT.